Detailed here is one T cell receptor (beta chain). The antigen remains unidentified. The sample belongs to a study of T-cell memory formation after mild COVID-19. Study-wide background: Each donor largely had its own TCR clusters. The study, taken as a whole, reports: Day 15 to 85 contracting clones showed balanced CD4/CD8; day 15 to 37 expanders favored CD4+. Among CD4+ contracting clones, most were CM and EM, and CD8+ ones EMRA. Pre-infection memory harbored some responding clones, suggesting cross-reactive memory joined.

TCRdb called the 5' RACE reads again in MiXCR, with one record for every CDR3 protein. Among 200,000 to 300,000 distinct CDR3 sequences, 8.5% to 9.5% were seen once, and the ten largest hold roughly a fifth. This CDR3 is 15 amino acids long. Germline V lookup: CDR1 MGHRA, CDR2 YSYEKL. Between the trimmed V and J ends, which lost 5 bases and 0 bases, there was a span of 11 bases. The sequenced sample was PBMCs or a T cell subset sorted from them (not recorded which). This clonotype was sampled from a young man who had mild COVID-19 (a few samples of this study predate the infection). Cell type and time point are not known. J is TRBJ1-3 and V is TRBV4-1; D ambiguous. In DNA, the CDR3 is TGCGCCAGCAGCAAAACCGGGCCCTCTGGAAACACCATATATTTT. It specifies CASSKTGPSGNTIYF.